This T cell receptor beta chain was obtained from a study of cytomegalovirus exposure and HLA in healthy donors. Germline V lookup: CDR1 MNHNS, CDR2 SASEGT. V shed 7 bases and J 4 bases; nucleotides not matched to a gene: 10. The CDR3 is made up of 15 amino acids. Everyone who donated was a healthy bone marrow donor. The PCR was carried out with 60 Vbeta primers and 13 Jbeta primers. Original handling: A later analysis tallied about 80 million unique TCR beta chains, 9.5 million to 14 million of them shared. TCRdb keeps only in-frame clones here, not all; method: immunoSEQ multiplex PCR. D and trimming were read from the DNA, whereas the V and J calls and clone size are those reported in that table. This table holds about 160,000 clones.

The sequencing input was PBMCs. The TCR comes from a man aged 25 to 40 in good health and CMV-seronegative. The chain joins TRBV6-1 to TRBJ2-5; 9 bases are a match to TRBD2. The CDR3 here is CASTLTSGSIETQYF. In DNA form, the CDR3 reads TGTGCCAGCACTCTCACTAGCGGGTCTATAGAGACCCAGTACTTC.